This is a list of T cell receptor beta chains from one sample in a study of blood T cell repertoires in COVID-19. The method was immunoSEQ multiplex PCR; TCRdb's version includes in-frame clones alone and lacks a portion of them. This table holds over 200,000 clones, about 91% found once. Specimen: peripheral blood. These receptors were taken from a person aged 18 to 35 with COVID-19, enrolled during active disease. CDR3s include the opening cysteine and the closing phenylalanine or tryptophan. Fields, in order: D gene, J gene, clone size, V gene, CDR3 DNA, CDR3 protein. The D gene is left open where the match is weak. Rows give clone size only sometimes, using once, few, many, or a class for an expanded clone.

TRBD1	TRBJ2-5	-	TRBV2	TGTGCCAGCATGACGGGACAGACCCAAGAGACCCAGTACTTC	CASMTGQTQETQYF
-	TRBJ1-5	-	TRBV6-1	TGTGCCAGCAGTGAAATTTCAGGGATTTATAGCAATCAGCCCCAGCATTTT	CASSEISGIYSNQPQHF
TRBD1	TRBJ2-3	-	TRBV5-6	TGTGCCAGCAGCTCCCTTCAGGGGGATAGCACAGATACGCAGTATTTT	CASSSLQGDSTDTQYF
TRBD2	TRBJ2-5	-	TRBV24-1	TGTGCCACCAGTGACAGAATAGCGGGAGGAAAAGAGACCCAGTACTTC	CATSDRIAGGKETQYF
TRBD1	TRBJ1-6	-	TRBV30	TGTGCCTGGACTCACGGGACAGGGACGTCTTCACCCCTCCACTTT	CAWTHGTGTSSPLHF
-	TRBJ1-1	-	TRBV11-2	TGTGCCAGCAGCCCCCCTGGAGGCTGGAACTCTGAAGCTTTCTTT	CASSPPGGWNSEAFF
TRBD1	TRBJ2-7	once	TRBV29-1	TGCAGCGTTGGCAGGGGACAGGGGACCTACGAGCAGTACTTC	CSVGRGQGTYEQYF
TRBD1	TRBJ2-5	-	TRBV27	TGTGCCAGCAGTCGGGGACAGGGGGCGTCGGAGACCCAGTACTTC	CASSRGQGASETQYF
-	TRBJ2-3	-	TRBV19	TGTGCCAGTAGTATAACCCCGACACCTACTAGCACAGATACGCAGTATTTT	CASSITPTPTSTDTQYF
-	TRBJ1-2	once	TRBV27	TGTGCCAGCAGACCAGACAGCTTCTATGGCTACACCTTC	CASRPDSFYGYTF
TRBD1	TRBJ2-7	-	TRBV7-9	TGTGCCAGCAGCCCCCGGACAGGGAGCTACGAGCAGTACTTC	CASSPRTGSYEQYF
TRBD1	TRBJ1-5	-	TRBV15	TGTGCCACCAGCAGACCCGGACAGGGGGCTAAGATGGCGAAGGGCAATCAGCCCCAGCATTTT	CATSRPGQGAKMAKGNQPQHF
TRBD1	TRBJ2-3	-	TRBV6-2/TRBV6-3	TGTGCCAGCAGTTACTCCTTCAGGGACAGTTCACAGATAAGAGAGACGCAGTATTTT	CASSYSFRDSSQIRETQYF
-	TRBJ2-1	-	TRBV28	TGTGCCAGCAGTTTAGGGCCATACAATGAGCAGTTCTTC	CASSLGPYNEQFF
-	TRBJ2-1	-	TRBV28	TGTGCCAGCAGCCAGACTATAGGCTACAATGAGCAGTTCTTC	CASSQTIGYNEQFF
-	TRBJ2-7	-	TRBV4-1	TGCGCCAGCAGCCAAGGCCCACTAGCAGGTGACGAGCAGTACTTC	CASSQGPLAGDEQYF
-	TRBJ2-7	once	TRBV4-3	TGCGCCAGCAGCCTCGGACTCGCGACCTACGAGCAGTACTTC	CASSLGLATYEQYF
-	TRBJ2-5	-	TRBV6-5	TGTGCCAGCAGTTATTCACCACCTCTACAAGAGACCCAGTACTTC	CASSYSPPLQETQYF
-	TRBJ2-1	-	TRBV27	TGTGCCAGCAGCCGCCCGGAGAGTTCCTACAATGAGCAGTTCTTC	CASSRPESSYNEQFF
-	TRBJ1-2	-	TRBV2	TGTGCCAGCAGTGAGACAGTCTATGGCTACACCTTC	CASSETVYGYTF
TRBD2	TRBJ2-7	-	TRBV28	TGTGCCAGCAGTTTATCGGGAGGAGTGTCCGAGCAGTACTTC	CASSLSGGVSEQYF
TRBD1	TRBJ2-7	-	TRBV3-1/TRBV3-2	TGTGCCAGCAGCCCCACAGGGGGCAGGGAGCAGTACTTC	CASSPTGGREQYF
TRBD2	TRBJ2-7	few	TRBV7-8	TGTGCCAGCAGCTTAGTGGGGACTAGCGGGATTACCGAGCAGTACTTC	CASSLVGTSGITEQYF
-	TRBJ2-5	-	TRBV27	TGTGCCAGCAGTCCCCAGGGTATTAGTGTCCAAGAGACCCAGTACTTC	CASSPQGISVQETQYF
TRBD1	TRBJ1-1	-	TRBV2	TGTGCCAGCAGTTCAAAAACAGGGGACTTGGAAGCTTTCTTT	CASSSKTGDLEAFF
-	TRBJ1-6	-	TRBV19	TGTGCCAGTACCAACTTTAATTCACCCCTCCACTTT	CASTNFNSPLHF
TRBD1	TRBJ1-2	-	TRBV6-5	TGTGCCAGCAGTTACGACGGGACAGGGCTGGGGGGCTACACCTTC	CASSYDGTGLGGYTF
TRBD1	TRBJ1-5	-	TRBV30	TGTGCCTGGAGTCGGGACAGGGGGCTTACTAGAGGGGATCAGCCCCAGCATTTT	CAWSRDRGLTRGDQPQHF
-	TRBJ2-2	-	TRBV9	TGTGCCAGCAGCGTAGGACTAGACACCGGGGAGCTGTTTTTT	CASSVGLDTGELFF
-	TRBJ1-2	-	TRBV7-2	TGTGCCAGCAGCTTAGATTCGGGGAGCTATGGCTACACCTTC	CASSLDSGSYGYTF
-	TRBJ2-6	-	TRBV29-1	TGCAGCGTTGAGGCAACAGTTTCTGGGGCCAACGTCCTGACTTTC	CSVEATVSGANVLTF
TRBD1	TRBJ1-3	-	TRBV2	TGTGCCAGCAGTGATGGACAGGGGGCTAGGTCTGGAAACACCATATATTTT	CASSDGQGARSGNTIYF
TRBD2	TRBJ2-7	-	TRBV7-2	TGTGCCAGCAGCTGGACTAGCTACGAGCAGTACTTC	CASSWTSYEQYF
TRBD1	TRBJ1-4	-	TRBV15	TGTGCCACCAGCAGAGCTCAGGGGGCTACCCCTGAAAAACTGTTTTTT	CATSRAQGATPEKLFF
TRBD2	TRBJ2-3	-	TRBV6-5	TGTGCCTATTCCTGGGCGGCGGGGGCAGATACGCAGTATTTT	CAYSWAAGADTQYF
-	TRBJ2-6	-	TRBV18	TGTGCCAGCTCACCACGGCGGCCCTCTGGGGCCAACGTCCTGACTTTC	CASSPRRPSGANVLTF
TRBD2	TRBJ2-1	-	TRBV29-1	TGCAGCGTTAATCGGGCTAGCGGGGGTAGCGAGCAGTTCTTC	CSVNRASGGSEQFF
-	TRBJ2-5	-	TRBV3-1/TRBV3-2	TGTGCCAGCAGCCAAGAGACAGGGAGGGAGACCCAGTACTTC	CASSQETGRETQYF
-	TRBJ2-7	-	TRBV7-9	TGTGCCAGCAGCTTAGCTAGCGGAAGGAACGAGCAGTACTTC	CASSLASGRNEQYF
TRBD1	TRBJ1-4	-	TRBV5-1	TGCGCCAGCAGCCCAGGGACAGGGGGCCGGGGGGGTCAAAAACTGTTTTTT	CASSPGTGGRGGQKLFF
TRBD2	TRBJ2-1	once	TRBV4-1	TGCGCCAGCAGCCAACTAGCGGGAGGCCTCAATGAGCAGTTCTTC	CASSQLAGGLNEQFF
TRBD2	TRBJ2-5	-	TRBV10-3	TGTGCCATCGGTGGGGTTCCGGGACCTGCGGGGGGGACCCAGTACTTC	CAIGGVPGPAGGTQYF
TRBD2	TRBJ2-1	once	TRBV27	TGTGCCAGCACTACTAGCGGGACGACCTACAATGAGCAGTTCTTC	CASTTSGTTYNEQFF
-	TRBJ1-6	-	TRBV2	TGTGCCAGCAGTGAAGGCCCAGGGGCATATAATTCACCCCTCCACTTT	CASSEGPGAYNSPLHF
-	TRBJ2-7	-	TRBV7-9	TGTGCCAGCAGCTTAGGCACTACCTACGAGCAGTACTTC	CASSLGTTYEQYF
TRBD1	TRBJ2-5	-	TRBV7-2	TGTGCCAGCAGCTTGGCCTCAGGGGGCGGCCAGCAAGAGACCCAGTACTTC	CASSLASGGGQQETQYF
-	TRBJ2-3	-	TRBV7-8	TGTGCCAGCAGCCTAATCACAGATACGCAGTATTTT	CASSLITDTQYF
-	TRBJ1-4	-	TRBV3-1/TRBV3-2	TGTGCCAGCAGCCAAGAATGGCAGGGTAATGAAAAACTGTTTTTT	CASSQEWQGNEKLFF
-	TRBJ1-1	-	TRBV10-3	TGTGCCATCAGTGAGTCCCGGGGAGGGGTCTCTGAAGCTTTCTTT	CAISESRGGVSEAFF
TRBD1	TRBJ1-1	-	TRBV3-1/TRBV3-2	TGTGCCAGCAGCCCTAGGGACAGGAACATGAACACTGAAGCTTTCTTT	CASSPRDRNMNTEAFF
TRBD2	TRBJ2-1	-	TRBV4-2	TGTGCCAGCAGCCCGGGACTAGCGGGACCGGATGAGCAGTTCTTC	CASSPGLAGPDEQFF